Below are 7 T cell receptor beta chains sequenced from a single sample in a study of T cells in Graves' hyperthyroidism and ophthalmopathy. The investigators amplified TCR beta CDR3 regions from RNA transcripts. The HTBI primer set drove a first-round RT-PCR of the TCR CDR3. In TCRdb, the multiplex PCR reads were re-called with MiXCR into one record per CDR3 protein. Among approximately 250,000 distinct CDR3 sequences listed, around 25% were seen once. Sequences were obtained from blood. These receptors originate from a woman between 35 and 50 years old with Graves' ophthalmopathy.

This clonotype showed up many times. The gene calls are TRBV10-2 and TRBJ2-7, with TRBD2 matching 13 bases. CDR3 size: 14 residues. V trimming: 8 bases; J trimming: 2 bases; junction bases outside the gene matches: 3. Germline loops: CDR1 WSHSY, CDR2 SAAADI. CDR3 sequence: CASRTSGSTYEQYF. For the CDR3, the DNA is TGCGCCAGCCGGACTAGCGGGAGTACCTACGAGCAGTACTTC.

This clonotype has ten or more counts. The chain combines TRBV20-1 with TRBJ1-2, with a weak D call TRBD1 (6 bases). V was trimmed by 3 bases and J by 0 bases, leaving 14 bases between them. The CDR3 covers 15 residues. Looked up from germline, CDR1 is DFQATT and CDR2 is SNEGSKA (reference sequence). CDR3 sequence: CSARLTGSPNYGYTF. The CDR3 region has the DNA TGCAGTGCTAGGCTTACAGGGAGTCCTAACTATGGCTACACCTTC.

This chain uses TRBV29-1 with TRBJ2-7, with D tentatively TRBD1 or TRBD2 (6 bases each). Germline-derived CDR1 and CDR2 are SQVTM and ANQGSEA. This CDR3 region has 13 residues. Trimming stripped 6 bases from V and 4 bases from J, with 16 bases between. CDR3: CSVRGTSLYEQYF. DNA for the CDR3: TGCAGCGTCCGCGGGACAAGTCTGTACGAGCAGTACTTC.

V is TRBV6-1 and J is TRBJ2-2; D perhaps matches TRBD1 (5 bases). Germline V gives CDR1 MNHNS, CDR2 SASEGT. The CDR3 contains 16 residues. The ends were cut back, 4 bases at V and 4 bases at J, with 16 bases in the middle. DNA of the CDR3: TGTGCCAGCAGTGTAGGGGTGCCCCCATCCACCGGGGAGCTGTTTTTT. Translating it yields CASSVGVPPSTGELFF.

The genes are TRBV11-1 and TRBJ1-1; D perhaps matches TRBD1 (5 bases). V shed 1 base and J shed 1 base, with 10 bases lying between them. This CDR3 is built from 15 residues. Germline V lookup: CDR1 SGHAT, CDR2 FQDESV (reference sequence). CDR3 bases: TGTGCCAGCAGCTTAGACAGCAGGGAGAACACTGAAGCTTTCTTT. Protein: CASSLDSRENTEAFF. Complete variable domain (other parts from reference TRBV11-1 and TRBJ1-1): EAEVAQSPRYKITEKSQAVAFWCDPISGHATLYWYRQILGQGPELLVQFQDESVVDDSQLPKDRFSAERLKGVDSTLKIQPAELGDSAMYLCASSLDSRENTEAFFGQGTRLTVV.

This clonotype has ten or more counts. The chain combines TRBV20-1 with TRBJ1-5, with D hard to call. CDR3 length: 12 residues. The germline gives CDR1 DFQATT, CDR2 SNEGSKA (reference sequence). Trimming shortened V by 1 base and J by 4 bases, and 5 bases separated the two germline ends. CDR3 protein: CSARGPNQPQHF. The CDR3 region has the DNA TGCAGTGCTAGAGGCCCGAATCAGCCCCAGCATTTT.

This clonotype was seen many times. The rearrangement joins TRBV12-3 or TRBV12-4 to TRBJ1-2; 8 bases fit TRBD1. With 3 bases clipped from V and 4 bases from J, the junction kept 7 bases outside the gene matches. This CDR3 is built from 15 residues. The CDR3 DNA reads TGTGCCAGCAGTTTCACACCCGACAGGGGCTATGGCTACACCTTC. Protein sequence: CASSFTPDRGYGYTF.